Included here is one TCR beta chain sequence, with context. Per the authors' pipeline: Estimated nucleated cell counts came from reference gene primer amplification. Sequenced by immunoSEQ multiplex PCR; TCRdb stores in-frame clones only, minus some. From that table come the V and J calls and clone size; the DNA was used to work out D and trimming. This sample has around 250,000 clones, with around 86% found just once. The data stem from a study of blood T cell repertoires in COVID-19. At the level of the study: The samples span acute and convalescent COVID-19 from the United States, Italy and Spain. The analysed material was cDNA or gDNA that came from T cells, B-cell-depleted T cells, or PBMCs.

V gave up 2 bases and J gave up 0 bases; unmatched junction bases: 7. There are 17 residues in the CDR3. Germline CDR1 reads GTSNPN; CDR2 reads SVGIG (reference sequence). Specimen: peripheral blood. The sequence was obtained from a woman in her 30s with active or convalescent COVID-19. The rearrangement joins TRBV30 to TRBJ2-1; 10 bases line up with TRBD2. CDR3 amino acids: CAWSFLRTSGSYNEQFF. The CDR3 DNA sequence: TGTGCCTGGAGTTTTCTCCGGACTAGCGGCTCCTACAATGAGCAGTTCTTC.